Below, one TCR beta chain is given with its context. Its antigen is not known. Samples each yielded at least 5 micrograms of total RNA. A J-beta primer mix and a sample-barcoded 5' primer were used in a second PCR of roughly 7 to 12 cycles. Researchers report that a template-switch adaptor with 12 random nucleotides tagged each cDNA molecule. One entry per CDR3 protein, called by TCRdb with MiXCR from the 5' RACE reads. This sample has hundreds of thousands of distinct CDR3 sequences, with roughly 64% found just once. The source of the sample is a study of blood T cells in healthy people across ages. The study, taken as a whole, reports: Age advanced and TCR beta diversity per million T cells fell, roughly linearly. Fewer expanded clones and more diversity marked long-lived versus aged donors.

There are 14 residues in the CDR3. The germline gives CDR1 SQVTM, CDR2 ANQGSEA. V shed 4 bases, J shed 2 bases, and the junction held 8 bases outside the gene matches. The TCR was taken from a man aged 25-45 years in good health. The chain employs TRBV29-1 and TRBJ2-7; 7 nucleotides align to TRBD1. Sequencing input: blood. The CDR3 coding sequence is TGCAGCGTTGCATGGGACAGCCTAGCCTACGAGCAGTACTTC. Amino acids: CSVAWDSLAYEQYF.